The 13 T cell receptor beta chains given below trace back to one sample, sequenced in a study of early T cells in non-severe SARS-CoV-2 infection. TCRdb re-called the 5' RACE reads through MiXCR, storing one row per CDR3 protein. Of tens of thousands of distinct CDR3 sequences in the sample, less than 6.5% are singletons; the top ten hold around 8%. This sample comprised whole blood, obtained at baseline. These receptors were taken from an adult who was a healthcare worker with PCR-confirmed SARS-CoV-2 infection or an uninfected control (not recorded which).

This clonotype has a handful of counts. V is TRBV28 and J is TRBJ2-7; D unclear. CDR1 is MDHEN and CDR2 is SYDVKM in the germline V gene. The CDR3 runs 13 residues. V lost 5 bases and J 0 bases, leaving 8 bases between the germline ends. The CDR3 loop is CASSHSLSYEQYF. CDR3 in DNA: TGTGCCAGCAGTCACTCCCTCTCCTACGAGCAGTACTTC.

The genes are TRBV11-3 and TRBJ2-2; D not resolved. Germline V gene data show CDR1 as SGHNT and CDR2 as YENEEA. This CDR3 region has 14 residues. Trimming stripped 2 bases from V and 9 bases from J, with 13 bases between. The CDR3 region is CASSLQTQSRELFF. The CDR3 DNA is TGTGCCAGCAGCTTACAGACGCAGAGCCGGGAGCTGTTTTTT.

By share of the sample, this clonotype is medium-sized. This sequence joins TRBV7-3 and TRBJ1-5, with D hard to call. The V gene lost 5 bases and the J gene lost 5 bases, with 10 bases spanning the gap. Germline V gene lookup returns CDR1 SGHTA and CDR2 FQGTGA. This CDR3 region has 13 residues. CDR3 residues: CASSQDRDQPQHF. The CDR3 nucleotides read TGTGCCAGCAGCCAGGACCGAGATCAGCCCCAGCATTTT.

This clonotype came up many times. The chain links TRBV30 to TRBJ1-2, with D uncertain. Germline assignment: CDR1 GTSNPN and CDR2 SVGIG (reference sequence). This CDR3 has 14 amino acids. V gave up 2 bases and J gave up 0 bases, with 10 bases separating them. CDR3 in amino acids: CAWSWPRANYGYTF. The CDR3 nucleotides are TGTGCCTGGAGTTGGCCACGAGCTAACTATGGCTACACCTTC.

This clonotype was seen ten or more times. The chain links TRBV2 to TRBJ1-5, with D unclear. The ends were cut back, 4 bases at V and 5 bases at J, with 12 bases in the middle. Germline V gene sequence: CDR1 SNHLY, CDR2 FYNNEI. This CDR3 contains 14 residues. The CDR3 protein is CASSGGPRDQPQHF. The CDR3, as DNA: TGTGCCAGCAGTGGAGGTCCGAGAGATCAGCCCCAGCATTTT.

As for this clonotype: Since a much larger clone is just one base distant, this may be a read error. The chain employs TRBV11-2 and TRBJ2-7; D uncertain. Trimming took 1 base from V and 2 from J, leaving 9 bases between them. The CDR3 spans 14 residues. Germline loops: CDR1 SGHAT, CDR2 FQNNGV. The CDR3 loop is CASSLASVTYEQYF. In nucleotides, the CDR3 is TGTGCCAGCAGCTTAGCCTCGGTAACCTACGAGCAGTACTTC.

The table lists this clonotype with many counts. The gene calls are TRBV11-2 and TRBJ2-1; no reliable D call. V gave up 4 bases and J gave up 7 bases, with 5 bases separating them. This CDR3 spans 11 amino acids. Germline CDR1 reads SGHAT; CDR2 reads FQNNGV. CDR3 sequence (DNA): TGTGCCAGCAGCTCACAAAATGAGCAGTTCTTC. Translated, it gives CASSSQNEQFF.

The J gene is TRBJ1-3, the V gene TRBV7-2; D uncertain. The germline V and J ends were trimmed by 2 bases and 4 bases, with 9 bases remaining between them. CDR1 is SGHTA, CDR2 FQGNSA, per germline. The CDR3 is made up of 14 amino acids. CDR3 DNA: TGTGCCAGCAGCTTAAACCCAGCAGGAAACACCATATATTTT. Translating it yields CASSLNPAGNTIYF.

Only one count was recorded for this clonotype. This sequence may be a read error, since a much larger clone differs from it by one base. V gene TRBV6-2 or TRBV6-3 combines with J gene TRBJ2-3; 8 nucleotides line up with TRBD1. Germline CDR1 and CDR2: MNHEY and SVGEGT. This CDR3 region has 14 residues. This CDR3 reads CASRTTGDWDKQYF. The CDR3 region has the DNA TGTGCCAGCAGGACGACAGGGGATTGGGATAAGCAGTATTTT.

This clonotype has just a few counts. V usage is TRBV11-2 and J usage is TRBJ2-6, with a weak D call TRBD2 (6 bases). CDR3 length equals 15 residues. Germline CDR1 is SGHAT and CDR2 is FQNNGV. V was trimmed by 3 bases and J by 2 bases, leaving 8 bases between them. The CDR3 DNA sequence: TGTGCCAGCAGCTTCGCGGGGCCTGGGGCCAACGTCCTGACTTTC. This sequence encodes CASSFAGPGANVLTF.

This clonotype came up a few times. The rearrangement joins TRBV27 to TRBJ1-1; D uncertain. V lost 3 bases and J 6 bases, leaving 11 bases between the germline ends. From germline, CDR1 is MNHEY and CDR2 SMNVEV (reference sequence). This CDR3 is built from 13 residues. CDR3 sequence (DNA): TGTGCCAGCAGTTTTCGGTTCAGCCCTGAAGCTTTCTTT. Amino acids: CASSFRFSPEAFF.

This clonotype occurred many times. The V call is TRBV12-3 or TRBV12-4, the J call TRBJ1-1; D not resolved. V lost 3 bases and J lost 0, with 2 bases in between. This CDR3 contains 12 residues. The CDR3 DNA reads as TGTGCCAGCAGTTTTCTGAACACTGAAGCTTTCTTT. Amino acid sequence: CASSFLNTEAFF.

This clonotype has just a few counts. The chain uses TRBV2 and TRBJ2-1, with 8 bases aligning to TRBD2. The CDR3 is made up of 14 amino acids. CDR1 and CDR2 (germline): SNHLY, FYNNEI. V lost 4 bases, J lost 7 bases, and 6 bases stayed unmatched. CDR3 loop: CASSATSGVNEQFF. The CDR3 DNA reads TGTGCCAGCAGTGCCACTAGCGGTGTGAATGAGCAGTTCTTC. Full variable domain (remainder filled in from reference TRBV2 and TRBJ2-1): EPEVTQTPSHQVTQMGQEVILRCVPISNHLYFYWYRQILGQKVEFLVSFYNNEISEKSEIFDDQFSVERPDGSNFTLKIRSTKLEDSAMYFCASSATSGVNEQFFGPGTRLTVL.